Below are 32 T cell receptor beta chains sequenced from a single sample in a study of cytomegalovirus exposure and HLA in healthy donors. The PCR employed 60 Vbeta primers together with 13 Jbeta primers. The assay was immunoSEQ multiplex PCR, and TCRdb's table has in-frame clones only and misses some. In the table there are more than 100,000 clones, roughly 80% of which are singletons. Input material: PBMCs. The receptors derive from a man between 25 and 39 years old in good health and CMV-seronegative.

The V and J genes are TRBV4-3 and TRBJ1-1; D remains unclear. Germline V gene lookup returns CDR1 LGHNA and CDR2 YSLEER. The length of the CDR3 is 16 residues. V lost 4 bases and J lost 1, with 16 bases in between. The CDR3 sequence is CASSPSRFYWNTEAFF. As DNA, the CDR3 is TGCGCCAGCAGCCCTTCCCGGTTTTATTGGAACACTGAAGCTTTCTTT.

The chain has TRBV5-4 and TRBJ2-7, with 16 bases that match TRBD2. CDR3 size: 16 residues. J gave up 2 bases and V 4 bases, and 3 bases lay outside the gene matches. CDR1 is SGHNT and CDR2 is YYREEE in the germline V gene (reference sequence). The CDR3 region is CASSGGTSGGAYEQYF. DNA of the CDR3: TGTGCCAGCAGCGGCGGGACTAGCGGGGGGGCCTACGAGCAGTACTTC.

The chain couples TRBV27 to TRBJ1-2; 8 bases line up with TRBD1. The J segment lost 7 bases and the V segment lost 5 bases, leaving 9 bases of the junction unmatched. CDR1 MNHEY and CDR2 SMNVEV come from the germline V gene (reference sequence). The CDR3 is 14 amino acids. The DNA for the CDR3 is TGTGCCAGCAGTCTACTACAGGGGGATGTTGGCTACACCTTC. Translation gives CASSLLQGDVGYTF.

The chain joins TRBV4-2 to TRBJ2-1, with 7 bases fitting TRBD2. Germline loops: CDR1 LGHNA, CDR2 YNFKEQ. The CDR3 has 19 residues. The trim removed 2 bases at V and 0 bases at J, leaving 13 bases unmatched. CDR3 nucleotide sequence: TGTGCCAGCAGCCAACGCGATGAGATGGGGGGGAGCTCCTACAATGAGCAGTTCTTC. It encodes CASSQRDEMGGSSYNEQFF.

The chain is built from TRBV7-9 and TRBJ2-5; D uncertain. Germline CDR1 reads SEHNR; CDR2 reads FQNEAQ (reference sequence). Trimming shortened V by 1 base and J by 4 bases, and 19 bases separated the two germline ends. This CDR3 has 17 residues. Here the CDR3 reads CASSLGSGTLQRETQYF. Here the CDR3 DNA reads TGTGCCAGCAGCTTAGGGTCGGGTACTCTCCAGAGAGAGACCCAGTACTTC.

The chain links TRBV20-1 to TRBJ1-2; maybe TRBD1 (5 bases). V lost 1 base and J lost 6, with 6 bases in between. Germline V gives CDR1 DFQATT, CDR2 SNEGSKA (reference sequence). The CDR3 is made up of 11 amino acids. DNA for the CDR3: TGCAGTGCTAGAGTGGACAATGGCTACACCTTC. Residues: CSARVDNGYTF.

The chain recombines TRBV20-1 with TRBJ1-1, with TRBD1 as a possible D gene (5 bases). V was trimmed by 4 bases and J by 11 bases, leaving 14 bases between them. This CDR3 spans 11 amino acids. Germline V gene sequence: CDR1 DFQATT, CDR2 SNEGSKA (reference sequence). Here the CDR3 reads CSANSGGWAFF. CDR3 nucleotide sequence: TGCAGTGCTAACTCGGGGGGATGGGCTTTCTTT.

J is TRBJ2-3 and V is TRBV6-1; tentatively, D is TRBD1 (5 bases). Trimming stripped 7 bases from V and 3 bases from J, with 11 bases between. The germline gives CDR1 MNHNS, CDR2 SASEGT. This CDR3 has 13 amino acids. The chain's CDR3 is CASTWTPTDTQYF. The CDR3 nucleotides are TGTGCCAGCACCTGGACACCGACAGATACGCAGTATTTT.

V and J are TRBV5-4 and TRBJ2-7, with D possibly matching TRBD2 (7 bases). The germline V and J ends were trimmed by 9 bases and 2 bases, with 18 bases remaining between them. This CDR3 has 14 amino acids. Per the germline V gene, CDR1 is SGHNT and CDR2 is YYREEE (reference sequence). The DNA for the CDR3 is TGTGCCACCTCGGAGGGGGGGGCGGCCTACGAGCAGTACTTC. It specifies CATSEGGAAYEQYF. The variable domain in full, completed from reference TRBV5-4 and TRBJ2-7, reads ETGVTQSPTHLIKTRGQQVTLRCSSQSGHNTVSWYQQALGQGPQFIFQYYREEENGRGNFPPRFSGLQFPNYSSELNVNALELDDSALYLCATSEGGAAYEQYFGPGTRLTVT.

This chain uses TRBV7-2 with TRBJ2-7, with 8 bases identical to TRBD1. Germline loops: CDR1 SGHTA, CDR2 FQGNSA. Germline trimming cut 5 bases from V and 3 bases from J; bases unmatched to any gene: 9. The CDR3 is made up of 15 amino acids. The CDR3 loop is CASSPLTGAGYEQYF. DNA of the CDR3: TGTGCCAGCAGCCCTCTGACAGGGGCGGGCTACGAGCAGTACTTC.

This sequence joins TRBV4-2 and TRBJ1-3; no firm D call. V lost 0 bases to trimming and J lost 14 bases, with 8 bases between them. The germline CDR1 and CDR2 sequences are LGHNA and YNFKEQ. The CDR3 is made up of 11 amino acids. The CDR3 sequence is CASSQDAGVYF. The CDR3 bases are TGTGCCAGCAGCCAAGACGCGGGAGTATATTTT.

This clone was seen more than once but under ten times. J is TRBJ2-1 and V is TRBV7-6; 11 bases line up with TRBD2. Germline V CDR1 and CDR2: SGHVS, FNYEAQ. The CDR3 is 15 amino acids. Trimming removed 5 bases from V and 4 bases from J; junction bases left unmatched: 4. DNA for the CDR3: TGTGCCAGCAGCGCTTTAGCGGGGGGGTACAATGAGCAGTTCTTC. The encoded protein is CASSALAGGYNEQFF.

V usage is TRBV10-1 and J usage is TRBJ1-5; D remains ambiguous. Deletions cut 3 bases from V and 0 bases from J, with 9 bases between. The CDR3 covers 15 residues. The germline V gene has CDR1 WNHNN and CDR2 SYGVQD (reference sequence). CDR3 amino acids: CASSDPAISNQPQHF. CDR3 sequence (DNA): TGCGCCAGCAGTGATCCTGCTATTAGCAATCAGCCCCAGCATTTT.

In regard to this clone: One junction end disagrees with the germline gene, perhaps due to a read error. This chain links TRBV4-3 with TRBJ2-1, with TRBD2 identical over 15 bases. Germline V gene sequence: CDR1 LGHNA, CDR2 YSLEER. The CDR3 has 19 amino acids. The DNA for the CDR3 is TGCGCCAGCAGCCAAGCACCGGGACTAGCGGGGGGCCCTAGGAATGGGCAGTTCTTC. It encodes CASSQAPGLAGGPRNGQFF.

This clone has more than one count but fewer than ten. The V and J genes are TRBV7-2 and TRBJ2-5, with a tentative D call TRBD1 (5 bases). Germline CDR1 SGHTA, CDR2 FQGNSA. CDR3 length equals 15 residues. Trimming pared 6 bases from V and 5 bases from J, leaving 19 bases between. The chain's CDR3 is CASSPQGGSQETQYF. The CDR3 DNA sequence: TGTGCCAGCAGTCCGCAGGGTGGAAGTCAGGAGACCCAGTACTTC.

This CDR3 reads CASSALTGALDEQYF. The CDR3 nucleotides read TGTGCCAGTAGTGCCTTGACAGGGGCCCTCGACGAGCAGTACTTC. The V gene is TRBV19, the J gene TRBJ2-7, with 8 bases that match TRBD1. Germline values: CDR1 LNHDA, CDR2 SQIVND (reference sequence). This CDR3 comprises 15 residues. With V trimmed by 5 bases and J by 5 bases, 11 bases remained unmatched.

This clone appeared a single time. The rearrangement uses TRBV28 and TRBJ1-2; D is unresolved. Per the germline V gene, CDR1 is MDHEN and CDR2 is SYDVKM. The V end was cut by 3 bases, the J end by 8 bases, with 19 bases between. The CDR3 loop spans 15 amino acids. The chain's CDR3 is CASSFSGSPGRGYTF. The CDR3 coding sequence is TGTGCCAGCAGTTTCAGCGGGAGTCCGGGGAGGGGCTACACCTTC.

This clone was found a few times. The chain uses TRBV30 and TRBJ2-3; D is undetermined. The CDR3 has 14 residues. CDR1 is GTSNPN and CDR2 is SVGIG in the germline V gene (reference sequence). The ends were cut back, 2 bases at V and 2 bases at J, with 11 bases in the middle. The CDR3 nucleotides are TGTGCCTGGAGTTATAACACTATCACAGATACGCAGTATTTT. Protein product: CAWSYNTITDTQYF. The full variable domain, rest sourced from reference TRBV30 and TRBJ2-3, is SQTIHQWPATLVQPVGSPLSLECTVEGTSNPNLYWYRQAAGRGLQLLFYSVGIGQISSEVPQNLSASRPQDRQFILSSKKLLLSDSGFYLCAWSYNTITDTQYFGPGTRLTVL.

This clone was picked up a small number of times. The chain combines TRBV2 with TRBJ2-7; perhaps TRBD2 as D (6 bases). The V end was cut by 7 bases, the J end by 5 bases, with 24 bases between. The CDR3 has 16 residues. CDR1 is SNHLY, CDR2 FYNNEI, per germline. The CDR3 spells CASITGRDLIGDEQYF. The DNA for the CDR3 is TGTGCCAGCATTACCGGCAGGGACTTAATAGGGGACGAGCAGTACTTC.

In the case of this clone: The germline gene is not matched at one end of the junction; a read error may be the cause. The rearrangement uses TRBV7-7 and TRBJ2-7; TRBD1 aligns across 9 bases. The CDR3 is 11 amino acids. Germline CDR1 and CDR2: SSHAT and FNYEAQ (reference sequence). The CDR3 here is CASSFGGQGWF. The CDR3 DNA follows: TGTGCCAGCAGCTTCGGAGGACAGGGGTGGTTC.

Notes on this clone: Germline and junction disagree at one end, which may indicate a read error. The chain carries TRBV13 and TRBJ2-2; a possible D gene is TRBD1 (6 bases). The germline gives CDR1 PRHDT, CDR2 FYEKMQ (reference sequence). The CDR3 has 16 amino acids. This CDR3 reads CASNDMGASGTGEPFF. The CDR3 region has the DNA TGTGCCAGCAACGATATGGGGGCGTCGGGCACCGGGGAGCCGTTTTTT.

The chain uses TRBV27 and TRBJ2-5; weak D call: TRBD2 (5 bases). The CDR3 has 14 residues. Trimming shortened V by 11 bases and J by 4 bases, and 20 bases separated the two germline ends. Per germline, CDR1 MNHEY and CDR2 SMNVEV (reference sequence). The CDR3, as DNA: TGTGCCTCCGGCCCGGGTTTTCGGGGAGAGACCCAGTACTTC. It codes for CASGPGFRGETQYF.

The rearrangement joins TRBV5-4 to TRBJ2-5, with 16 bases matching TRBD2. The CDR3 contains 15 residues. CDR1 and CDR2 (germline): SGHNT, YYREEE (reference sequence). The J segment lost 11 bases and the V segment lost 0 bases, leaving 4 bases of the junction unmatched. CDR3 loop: CASSLGGLAGGEQYF. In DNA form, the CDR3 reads TGTGCCAGCAGCTTGGGGGGACTAGCGGGGGGGGAGCAGTACTTC. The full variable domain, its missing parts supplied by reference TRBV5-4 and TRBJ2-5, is ETGVTQSPTHLIKTRGQQVTLRCSSQSGHNTVSWYQQALGQGPQFIFQYYREEENGRGNFPPRFSGLQFPNYSSELNVNALELDDSALYLCASSLGGLAGGEQYFGPGTRLLVL.

Here the CDR3 DNA reads TGTGCCAGCAGCAATCTCCCGGGACACAACAATGAGCAGTTCTTC. It encodes CASSNLPGHNNEQFF. The rearrangement joins TRBV27 to TRBJ2-1; weak D call: TRBD1 (6 bases). This CDR3 has 15 residues. CDR1 and CDR2 (germline): MNHEY, SMNVEV (reference sequence). V lost 6 bases, J lost 5 bases, and 17 bases lay in between.

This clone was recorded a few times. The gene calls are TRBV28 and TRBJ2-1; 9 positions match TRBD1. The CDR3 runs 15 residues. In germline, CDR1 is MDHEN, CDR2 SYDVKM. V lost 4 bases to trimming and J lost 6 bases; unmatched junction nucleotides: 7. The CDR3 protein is CASSSLGTGSNEQFF. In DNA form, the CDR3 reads TGTGCCAGCAGTTCTCTCGGGACAGGGTCCAATGAGCAGTTCTTC.

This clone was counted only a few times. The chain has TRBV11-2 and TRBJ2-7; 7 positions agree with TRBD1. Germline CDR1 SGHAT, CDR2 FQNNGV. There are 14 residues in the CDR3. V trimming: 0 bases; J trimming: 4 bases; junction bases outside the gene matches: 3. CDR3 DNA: TGTGCCAGCAGCTTAGAACAGGGGCGATACGAGCAGTACTTC. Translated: CASSLEQGRYEQYF.

The CDR3 nucleotides read TGTGCCAGCAGCCAAGAAGGAGACCAGGGTGCTGGGGAGCTGTTTTTT. It specifies CASSQEGDQGAGELFF. This chain uses TRBV4-2 with TRBJ2-2; D is possibly TRBD1 (5 bases). CDR1 and CDR2 (germline): LGHNA, YNFKEQ. The CDR3 covers 16 residues. Between the trimmed V and J ends, which lost 0 bases and 8 bases, there was a span of 16 bases.

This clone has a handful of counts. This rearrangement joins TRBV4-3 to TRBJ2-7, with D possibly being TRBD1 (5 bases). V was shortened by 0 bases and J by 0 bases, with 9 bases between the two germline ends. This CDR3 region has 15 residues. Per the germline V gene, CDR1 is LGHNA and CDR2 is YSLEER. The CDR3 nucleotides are TGCGCCAGCAGCCAAGACAGGGTGAGCTCCTACGAGCAGTACTTC. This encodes CASSQDRVSSYEQYF.

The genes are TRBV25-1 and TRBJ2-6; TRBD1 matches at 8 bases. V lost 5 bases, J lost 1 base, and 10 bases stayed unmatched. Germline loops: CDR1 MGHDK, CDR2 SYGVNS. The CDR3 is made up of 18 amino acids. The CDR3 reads CASSPRQGQLSGANVLTF. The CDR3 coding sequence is TGTGCCAGCAGTCCACGACAGGGGCAGCTTTCTGGGGCCAACGTCCTGACTTTC. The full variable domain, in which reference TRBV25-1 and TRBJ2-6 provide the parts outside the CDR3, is EADIYQTPRYLVIGTGKKITLECSQTMGHDKMYWYQQDPGMELHLIHYSYGVNSTEKGDLSSESTVSRIRTEHFPLTLESARPSHTSQYLCASSPRQGQLSGANVLTFGAGSRLTVL.

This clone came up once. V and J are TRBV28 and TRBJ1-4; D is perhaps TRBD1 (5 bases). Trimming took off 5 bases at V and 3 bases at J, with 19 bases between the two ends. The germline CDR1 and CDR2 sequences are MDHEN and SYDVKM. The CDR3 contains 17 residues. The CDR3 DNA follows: TGTGCCAGCAGTCCCTTCCCGACAGAAAGACCTAATGAAAAACTGTTTTTT. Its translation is CASSPFPTERPNEKLFF.

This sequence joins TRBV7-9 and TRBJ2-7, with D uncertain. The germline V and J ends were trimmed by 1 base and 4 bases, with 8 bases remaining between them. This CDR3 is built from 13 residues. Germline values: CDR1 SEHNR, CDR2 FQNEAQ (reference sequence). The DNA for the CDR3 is TGTGCCAGCAGCTTAGTAGTATGGTACGAGCAGTACTTC. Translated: CASSLVVWYEQYF.

CDR3 DNA: TGTGCCAGCAGCCAAGATCGGAGGGTTGACACCGGGGAGCTGTTTTTT. This sequence encodes CASSQDRRVDTGELFF. The V gene is TRBV4-2, the J gene TRBJ2-2, with D tentatively TRBD2 (6 bases). Germline lookup yields CDR1 LGHNA and CDR2 YNFKEQ. The CDR3 length is 16 residues. V was trimmed by 0 bases and J by 3 bases, leaving 11 bases between them.